This T cell receptor (beta chain) appears in the sequencing data of a study of blood T cell repertoires in COVID-19. Across the whole study: Nucleic acid was either cDNA or gDNA, and it came from T cells, B-cell-depleted T cells, or PBMCs.

Trimming removed 2 bases at V and 5 bases at J, with 16 bases between. The CDR3 has 15 amino acids. CDR1 and CDR2 (germline): SGDLS, YYNGEE. In the authors' methods: Amplification from reference gene primers served as the basis for estimated nucleated cell counts. Generated by immunoSEQ multiplex PCR, the TCRdb table keeps only in-frame clones and is missing some. The DNA gave D and trimming, while V, J and clone size come from that table. The sample consists of around 160,000 clones, roughly 86% of them appearing once. Sequencing was carried out using peripheral blood. The chain employs TRBV9 and TRBJ1-1; a possible D gene is TRBD1 (5 bases). The TCR originated in a human donor with acute or convalescent COVID-19. The donor label of this sample is uncertain. The CDR3 loop is CASSVSGGANTEAFF. The CDR3 DNA reads TGTGCCAGCAGCGTGAGCGGAGGGGCCAATACTGAAGCTTTCTTT. The complete variable domain, with remaining parts taken from reference TRBV9 and TRBJ1-1, reads DSGVTQTPKHLITATGQRVTLRCSPRSGDLSVYWYQQSLDQGLQFLIQYYNGEERAKGNILERFSAQQFPDLHSELNLSSLELGDSALYFCASSVSGGANTEAFFGQGTRLTVV.